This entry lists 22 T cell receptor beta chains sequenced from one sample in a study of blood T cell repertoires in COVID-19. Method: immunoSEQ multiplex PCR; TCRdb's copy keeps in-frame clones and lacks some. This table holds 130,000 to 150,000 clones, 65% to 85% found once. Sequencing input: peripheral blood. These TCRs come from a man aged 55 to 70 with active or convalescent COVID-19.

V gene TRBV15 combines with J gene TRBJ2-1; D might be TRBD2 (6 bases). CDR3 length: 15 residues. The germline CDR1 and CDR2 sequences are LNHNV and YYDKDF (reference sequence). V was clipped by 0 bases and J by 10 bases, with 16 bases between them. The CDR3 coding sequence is TGTGCCACCAGCAGAGAAACTAGCCCCCTTCAAGAGCAGTTCTTC. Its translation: CATSRETSPLQEQFF. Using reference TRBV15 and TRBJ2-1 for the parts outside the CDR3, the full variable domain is DAMVIQNPRYQVTQFGKPVTLSCSQTLNHNVMYWYQQKSSQAPKLLFHYYDKDFNNEADTPDNFQSRRPNTSFCFLDIRSPGLGDTAMYLCATSRETSPLQEQFFGPGTRLTVL.

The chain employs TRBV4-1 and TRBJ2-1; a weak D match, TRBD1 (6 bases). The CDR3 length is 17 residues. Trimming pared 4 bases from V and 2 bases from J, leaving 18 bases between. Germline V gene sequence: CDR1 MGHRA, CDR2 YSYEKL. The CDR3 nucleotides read TGCGCCAGCAGCCCCATAGTTGGGGGCGCCCCCTACAATGAGCAGTTCTTC. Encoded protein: CASSPIVGGAPYNEQFF.

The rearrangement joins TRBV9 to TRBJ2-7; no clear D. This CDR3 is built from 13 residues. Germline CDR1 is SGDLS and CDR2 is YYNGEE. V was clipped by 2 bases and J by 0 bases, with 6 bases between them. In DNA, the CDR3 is TGTGCCAGCAGCGTTCCCCTCTCCTACGAGCAGTACTTC. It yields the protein CASSVPLSYEQYF.

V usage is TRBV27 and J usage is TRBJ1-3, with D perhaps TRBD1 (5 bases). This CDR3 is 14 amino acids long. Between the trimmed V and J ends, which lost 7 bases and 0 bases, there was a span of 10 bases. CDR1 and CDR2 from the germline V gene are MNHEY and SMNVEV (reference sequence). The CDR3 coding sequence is TGTGCCAGCAAGCAGGGTGCCTCTGGAAACACCATATATTTT. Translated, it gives CASKQGASGNTIYF.

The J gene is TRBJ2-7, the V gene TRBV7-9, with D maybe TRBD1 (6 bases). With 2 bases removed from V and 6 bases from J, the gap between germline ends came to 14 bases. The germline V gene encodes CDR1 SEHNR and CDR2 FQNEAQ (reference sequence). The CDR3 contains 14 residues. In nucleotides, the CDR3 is TGTGCCAGCAGCTTATTGGCCTCCAGGGGCGAGCAGTACTTC. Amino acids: CASSLLASRGEQYF.

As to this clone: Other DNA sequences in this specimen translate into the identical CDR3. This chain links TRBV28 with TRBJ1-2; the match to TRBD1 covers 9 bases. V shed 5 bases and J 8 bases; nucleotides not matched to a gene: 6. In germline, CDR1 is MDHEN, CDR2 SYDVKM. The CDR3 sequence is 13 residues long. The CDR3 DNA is TGTGCCAGCAGTCGGGACAGGGAATCGGGCTACACCTTC. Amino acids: CASSRDRESGYTF.

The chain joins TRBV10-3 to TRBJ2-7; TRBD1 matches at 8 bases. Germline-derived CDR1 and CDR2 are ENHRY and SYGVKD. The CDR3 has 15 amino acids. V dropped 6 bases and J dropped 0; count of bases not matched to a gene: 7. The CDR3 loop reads CAIRGTGSDSYEQYF. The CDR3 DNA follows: TGTGCCATCAGGGGGACAGGTTCAGACTCCTACGAGCAGTACTTC.

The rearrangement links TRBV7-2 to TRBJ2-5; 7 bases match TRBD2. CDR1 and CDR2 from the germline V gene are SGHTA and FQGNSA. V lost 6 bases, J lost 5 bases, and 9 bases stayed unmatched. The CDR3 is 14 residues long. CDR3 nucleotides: TGTGCCAGCAGGCTGGACTTAGCGGGCGAGACCCAGTACTTC. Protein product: CASRLDLAGETQYF.

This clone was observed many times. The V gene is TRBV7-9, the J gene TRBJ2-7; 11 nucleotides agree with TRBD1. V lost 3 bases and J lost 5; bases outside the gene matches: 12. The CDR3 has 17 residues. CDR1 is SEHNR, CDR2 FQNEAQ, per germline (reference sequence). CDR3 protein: CASSFVRRTGGWNEQYF. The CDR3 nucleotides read TGTGCCAGCAGCTTTGTCCGAAGGACAGGGGGCTGGAACGAGCAGTACTTC. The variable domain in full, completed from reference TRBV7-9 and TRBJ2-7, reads DTGVSQNPRHKITKRGQNVTFRCDPISEHNRLYWYRQTLGQGPEFLTYFQNEAQLEKSRLLSDRFSAERPKGSFSTLEIQRTEQGDSAMYLCASSFVRRTGGWNEQYFGPGTRLTVT.

This chain's CDR3 is CASSLTPTGELFF. The CDR3 nucleotides read TGTGCCAGCAGCTTAACTCCGACCGGGGAGCTGTTTTTT. The chain combines TRBV7-3 with TRBJ2-2; D remains ambiguous. The V and J ends lost 0 bases and 5 bases respectively, with 4 bases between them. Germline CDR1 SGHTA, CDR2 FQGTGA. This CDR3 comprises 13 residues.

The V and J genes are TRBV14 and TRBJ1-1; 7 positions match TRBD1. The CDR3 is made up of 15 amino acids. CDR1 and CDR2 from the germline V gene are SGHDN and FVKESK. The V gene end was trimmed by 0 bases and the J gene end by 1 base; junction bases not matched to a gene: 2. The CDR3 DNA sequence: TGTGCCAGCAGCCAAGAGAGGACAGGGAACACTGAAGCTTTCTTT. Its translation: CASSQERTGNTEAFF.

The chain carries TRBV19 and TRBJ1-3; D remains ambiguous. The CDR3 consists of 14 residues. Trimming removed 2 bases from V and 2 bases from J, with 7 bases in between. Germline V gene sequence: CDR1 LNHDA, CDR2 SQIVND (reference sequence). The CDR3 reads CASSIQRPGNTIYF. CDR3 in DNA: TGTGCCAGTAGTATACAGAGGCCTGGAAACACCATATATTTT.

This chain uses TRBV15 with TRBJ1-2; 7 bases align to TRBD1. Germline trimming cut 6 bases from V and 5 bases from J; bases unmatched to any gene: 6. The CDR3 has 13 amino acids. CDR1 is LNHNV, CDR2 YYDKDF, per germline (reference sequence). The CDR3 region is CATRGGGSYGYTF. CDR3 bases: TGTGCCACCAGAGGAGGGGGCTCTTATGGCTACACCTTC.

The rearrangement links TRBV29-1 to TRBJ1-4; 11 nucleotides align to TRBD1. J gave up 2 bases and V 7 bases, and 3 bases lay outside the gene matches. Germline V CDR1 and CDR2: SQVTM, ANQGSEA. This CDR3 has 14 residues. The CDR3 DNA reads TGCAGCGGGACAGGGGGCACCACTAATGAAAAACTGTTTTTT. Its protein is CSGTGGTTNEKLFF.

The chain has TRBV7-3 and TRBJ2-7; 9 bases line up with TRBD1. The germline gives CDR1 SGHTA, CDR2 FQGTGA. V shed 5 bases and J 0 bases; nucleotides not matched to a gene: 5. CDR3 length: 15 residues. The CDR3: CASSRDRANSYEQYF. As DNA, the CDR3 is TGTGCCAGCAGCCGGGACAGGGCCAACTCCTACGAGCAGTACTTC.

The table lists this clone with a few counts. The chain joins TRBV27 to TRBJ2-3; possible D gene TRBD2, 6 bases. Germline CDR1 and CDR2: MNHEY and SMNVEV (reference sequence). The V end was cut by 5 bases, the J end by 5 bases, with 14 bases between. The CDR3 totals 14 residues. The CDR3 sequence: CASSTRLVLDTQYF. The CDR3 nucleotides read TGTGCCAGCAGTACCCGACTAGTTTTAGATACGCAGTATTTT.

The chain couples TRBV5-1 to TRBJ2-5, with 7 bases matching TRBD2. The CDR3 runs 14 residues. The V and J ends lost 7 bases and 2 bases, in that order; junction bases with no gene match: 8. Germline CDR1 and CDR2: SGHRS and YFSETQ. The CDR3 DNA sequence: TGCGCCAGCCGCCCTCTCGGGGGGCAAGAGACCCAGTACTTC. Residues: CASRPLGGQETQYF.

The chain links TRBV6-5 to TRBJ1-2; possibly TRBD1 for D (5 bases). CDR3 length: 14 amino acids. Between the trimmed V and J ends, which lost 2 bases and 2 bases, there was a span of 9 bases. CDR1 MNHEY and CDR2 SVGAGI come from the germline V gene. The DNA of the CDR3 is TGTGCCAGCAGTTACGACAGCAAGAACTATGGCTACACCTTC. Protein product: CASSYDSKNYGYTF.

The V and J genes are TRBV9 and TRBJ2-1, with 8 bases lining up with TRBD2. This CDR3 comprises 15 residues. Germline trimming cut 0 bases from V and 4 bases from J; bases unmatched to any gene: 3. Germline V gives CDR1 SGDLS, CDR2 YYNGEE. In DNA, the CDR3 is TGTGCCAGCAGCGTAGCCAGCGGGGGATACAATGAGCAGTTCTTC. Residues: CASSVASGGYNEQFF. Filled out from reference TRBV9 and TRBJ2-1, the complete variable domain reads DSGVTQTPKHLITATGQRVTLRCSPRSGDLSVYWYQQSLDQGLQFLIQYYNGEERAKGNILERFSAQQFPDLHSELNLSSLELGDSALYFCASSVASGGYNEQFFGPGTRLTVL.

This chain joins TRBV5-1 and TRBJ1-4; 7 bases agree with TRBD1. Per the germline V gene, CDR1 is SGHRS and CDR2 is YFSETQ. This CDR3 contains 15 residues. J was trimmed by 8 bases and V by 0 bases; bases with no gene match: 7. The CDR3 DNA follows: TGCGCCAGCAGCTTGGGGGACAGAAGATTCGAAAAACTGTTTTTT. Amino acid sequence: CASSLGDRRFEKLFF.

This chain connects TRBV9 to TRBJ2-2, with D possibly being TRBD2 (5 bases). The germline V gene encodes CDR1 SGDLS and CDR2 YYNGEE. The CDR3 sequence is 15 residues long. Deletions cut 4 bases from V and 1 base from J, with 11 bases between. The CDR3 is CASSLRAVNTGELFF. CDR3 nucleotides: TGTGCCAGCAGCCTAAGAGCGGTGAACACCGGGGAGCTGTTTTTT.

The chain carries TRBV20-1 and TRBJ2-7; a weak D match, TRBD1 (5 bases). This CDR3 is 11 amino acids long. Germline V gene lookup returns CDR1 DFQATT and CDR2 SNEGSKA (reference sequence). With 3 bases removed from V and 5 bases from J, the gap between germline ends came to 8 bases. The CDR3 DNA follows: TGCAGTGCTAGCAGGGCAGACGAGCAGTACTTC. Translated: CSASRADEQYF.